Listed below are T cell receptor beta chains from one sample, sequenced in a study of regulatory T cells in long-lasting Graves disease. TCRdb processed the multiplex PCR reads anew with MiXCR; each CDR3 protein has one entry. This table holds roughly 400,000 distinct CDR3 sequences, roughly 15% found once. These data were likewise used in another study, on T cells in Graves' hyperthyroidism and ophthalmopathy.

The sample consisted of peripheral blood mononuclear cells (PBMCs), taken at new diagnosis, from a patient treated with antithyroid drugs. These receptors came from a woman under 30 with Graves disease. The CDR3 runs from the conserved cysteine through the conserved F or W. A D gene is named only where the DNA matches it firmly. Expanded clones get a size class; other rows say once, few or many, or leave the size out.

D	V	J	length	size	DNA	CDR3
TRBD1	TRBV15	TRBJ1-1	13	few	TGTGCCACCAGCAGATGGGACAGGCTTGAAGCTTTCTTT	CATSRWDRLEAFF
.	TRBV5-4	TRBJ2-1	14	few	TGTGCCAGCAGCCCTGACACTTCCTACAATGAGCAGTTCTTC	CASSPDTSYNEQFF
.	TRBV11-3	TRBJ2-2	13	few	TGTGCCAGCAGCTCCGCGAACACCGGGGAGCTGTTTTTT	CASSSANTGELFF
.	TRBV5-8	TRBJ1-1	15	.	TGTGCCAGCAGCTTCCAATCCGGGAGAAGCACTGAAGCTTTCTTT	CASSFQSGRSTEAFF
TRBD1	TRBV15	TRBJ2-3	16	few	TGTGCCACCAGCGCGGGGGCGGGACAGGGTGGAGATACGCAGTATTTT	CATSAGAGQGGDTQYF
TRBD2	TRBV7-3	TRBJ2-3	15	many	TGTGCCAGCAGAATTAGCGGGAGACGCACAGATACGCAGTATTTT	CASRISGRRTDTQYF
TRBD2	TRBV27	TRBJ2-7	14	many	TGTGCCAGCAGCCGGACTAGCGGGCCCTACGAGCAGTACTTC	CASSRTSGPYEQYF
.	TRBV24-1	TRBJ2-2	12	many	TGTGCCACCATTGCAGGCACCGGGGAGCTGTTTTTT	CATIAGTGELFF
TRBD1	TRBV6-9	TRBJ2-4	13	few	TGTGCCAGCAGTTCTGACAGGGCAGGCATTCAGTACTTC	CASSSDRAGIQYF
TRBD2	TRBV13	TRBJ2-2	17	.	TGTGCCAGCAGCTTCAGAACTAGCGGAGTTTTCACCGGGGAGCTGTTTTTT	CASSFRTSGVFTGELFF
.	TRBV6-1	TRBJ2-7	12	few	TGTGCCAGGTCAGGAAACTCCTACGAGCAGTACTTC	CARSGNSYEQYF
.	TRBV5-1	TRBJ2-1	15	many	TGCGCCAGCACGGGCGCCCCCACTTCCTACAATGAGCAGTTCTTC	CASTGAPTSYNEQFF
.	TRBV6-1	TRBJ1-2	12	many	TGTGCCACCTTCCTGGTGAACTATGGCTACACCTTC	CATFLVNYGYTF
TRBD1	TRBV6-1	TRBJ1-1	15	few	TGTGCCAGCAGGCAGACAGGGGTACCAAACACTGAAGCTTTCTTT	CASRQTGVPNTEAFF
.	TRBV28	TRBJ1-1	14	.	TGTGCCAGCGAGACGGGGGCGATGAACACTGAAGCTTTCTTT	CASETGAMNTEAFF
TRBD1	TRBV20-1	TRBJ2-1	13	many	TGCAGTGCCTTGACAGGGCTGTCACTACTTCAGTTCTTC	CSALTGLSLLQFF
.	TRBV20-1	TRBJ2-7	12	.	TGCAGTGCTAGGGGTGGCTCCTACGAGCAGTACTTC	CSARGGSYEQYF
.	TRBV18	TRBJ1-2	13	many	TGTGCCAGCTCACCACAGGGGGGCTATGGCTACACCTTC	CASSPQGGYGYTF
TRBD1	TRBV5-6	TRBJ1-4	13	many	TGTGCCAGCAGCTTGTCGGACAGGGGAAAACTGTTTTTT	CASSLSDRGKLFF
.	TRBV29-1	TRBJ2-5	15	many	TGCAGCGTTTTCACCCTGACTAGGAGGGAAGAGACCCAGTACTTC	CSVFTLTRREETQYF
TRBD1	TRBV29-1	TRBJ1-1	11	.	TGCAGCGTTGATGACAGGGATAAAGCTTTCTTT	CSVDDRDKAFF
.	TRBV12-3/TRBV12-4	TRBJ1-1	17	many	TGTGCCAGCAGTTTAGCGGGGGTTCGGGGGATGAACACTGAAGCTTTCTTT	CASSLAGVRGMNTEAFF
.	TRBV7-7	TRBJ2-2	17	.	TGTGCTAGCAGCTTAGCGGTCGGGAAGTCGGGGACCGGGGAGCTGTTTTTT	CASSLAVGKSGTGELFF
TRBD1	TRBV6-4	TRBJ2-7	16	many	TGTGCCAGCAGTGACGCCTTTCGACAGGGCCCCTACGAGCAGTACTTC	CASSDAFRQGPYEQYF
.	TRBV3-1	TRBJ1-1	11	few	TGTGCCAGCAGCATAAACAGGGAAGCTTTCTTT	CASSINREAFF
.	TRBV4-1	TRBJ2-3	16	few	TGCGCCAGCAGCCAAGGGTACAGCCAAGGAAAGCCTGCGCAGTATTTT	CASSQGYSQGKPAQYF
.	TRBV6-5	TRBJ2-3	15	many	TGTGCCAGCAGTTATCGTCACGGGATCCGGGATACGCAGTATTTT	CASSYRHGIRDTQYF
.	TRBV20-1	TRBJ2-7	16	many	TGCAGTGCTAAGCCCGCATGGGGAGAGAAACTCTACGAGCAGTACTTC	CSAKPAWGEKLYEQYF
.	TRBV2	TRBJ2-5	16	many	TGTGCCAGCAGTGGGGAAGCGGGCAACCCCGGAGAGACCCAGTACTTC	CASSGEAGNPGETQYF
.	TRBV6-2/TRBV6-3	TRBJ2-1	16	.	TGTGCCAGCAGTTACTCGGGGACTGGAGCGTACAATGAGCAGTTCTTC	CASSYSGTGAYNEQFF
.	TRBV5-1	TRBJ1-4	14	.	TGCGCCAGCAGCTTGGAGGCGGGGGTTGAAAAACTGTTTTTT	CASSLEAGVEKLFF
.	TRBV9	TRBJ2-2	15	few	TGTGCCAGCAGGCCCAGGCAGGGAGGAACCGGGGAGCTGTTTTTT	CASRPRQGGTGELFF
.	TRBV9	TRBJ2-7	14	many	TGTGCCAGCAGCGTTAGCCCTAACAGTGGAGAGCAGTACTTC	CASSVSPNSGEQYF
.	TRBV2	TRBJ1-6	10	many	TGTGCCAGCAGTGAAGGGGCCCTCCACTTT	CASSEGALHF
.	TRBV11-2	TRBJ2-2	16	.	TGTGCCAGCAGCTGGTGGGACACTCCAAACACCGGGGAGCTGTTTTTT	CASSWWDTPNTGELFF
.	TRBV2	TRBJ1-2	14	many	TGTGCCAGCAGTGAGCTGTGGGGGGCAGGTGGCTACACCTTC	CASSELWGAGGYTF
TRBD1	TRBV10-3	TRBJ2-7	12	.	TGTGCCATCAGCGACAGGGGCTACGAGCAGTACTTC	CAISDRGYEQYF
.	TRBV6-2/TRBV6-3	TRBJ2-1	14	.	TGTGCCAGCAGTGATTCAGGGTTCTTCAATGAGCAGTTCTTC	CASSDSGFFNEQFF
.	TRBV20-1	TRBJ1-2	11	few	TGCAGTGCTACGGGACGGAAGGGCTACACCTTC	CSATGRKGYTF
.	TRBV28	TRBJ2-7	14	many	TGTGCCAGCAGTTTGCAGGGAGCTCAATACGAGCAGTACTTC	CASSLQGAQYEQYF
.	TRBV15	TRBJ2-3	20	many	TGTGCCACCAGCAGAGATAGGCGTGTGTCACTGGACCCCGCCACAGATACGCAGTATTTT	CATSRDRRVSLDPATDTQYF
TRBD2	TRBV27	TRBJ2-4	15	few	TGTGCCAGCAGTCTCAATAGCGGGAGGCAAAACATTCAGTACTTC	CASSLNSGRQNIQYF
.	TRBV20-1	TRBJ2-1	15	many	TGCAGTGCTAGAGATCGCCGGGAGCACTACAATGAGCAGTTCTTC	CSARDRREHYNEQFF
TRBD1	TRBV29-1	TRBJ2-3	15	few	TGCAGCGGACAAGAGGGGACAGGGAACACAGATACGCAGTATTTT	CSGQEGTGNTDTQYF
.	TRBV5-1	TRBJ2-3	16	many	TGCGCCAGCAGCTTATCGGGCTACGCACCCACAGATACGCAGTATTTT	CASSLSGYAPTDTQYF
.	TRBV19	TRBJ2-2	16	.	TGTGCCAGTAGTACCCGAGGGGCCTCGAACACCGGGGAGCTGTTTTTT	CASSTRGASNTGELFF
TRBD1	TRBV25-1	TRBJ1-3	16	.	TGTGCCAGCAGTGATCCGACAGGGGTATCTGGAAACACCATATATTTT	CASSDPTGVSGNTIYF
.	TRBV4-1	TRBJ2-1	17	.	TGCGCCAGCAGCCAAGACGTCACAGGGCGCAGCTACAATGAGCAGTTCTTC	CASSQDVTGRSYNEQFF
.	TRBV28	TRBJ1-5	14	many	TGTGCCAGCAGTTTATCTCTGGGGCACCAGCCCCAGCATTTT	CASSLSLGHQPQHF
.	TRBV10-3	TRBJ2-7	13	many	TGTGCCATCAGTAGAGGGGACTCCTACGAGCAGTACTTC	CAISRGDSYEQYF
.	TRBV19	TRBJ2-5	13	.	TGTGCCAGTAGAGGGACCATCACAGAGACCCAGTACTTC	CASRGTITETQYF
TRBD2	TRBV28	TRBJ2-7	14	.	TGTGCCAGCAGTCCCGGACTAGCGGGAGTCGAGCAGTACTTC	CASSPGLAGVEQYF
TRBD1	TRBV3-1	TRBJ2-7	14	many	TGTGCCAGCAGCCAAGACCAGGGGGCCTACGAGCAGTACTTC	CASSQDQGAYEQYF